This TCR beta chain was sequenced in a study of cytomegalovirus exposure and HLA in healthy donors. Whole-study context: A prior study identified roughly 110 million unique TCR beta sequences from 190 million or so T cells. Study-wide results and limits: Around 18,000 TCR beta sequences were associated with HLA alleles at 0.05 false discovery rate in a later analysis. Researchers reported in a later analysis that a missense DCLRE1C variant was tied to TCR beta V- and J-gene trimming. Per published reports, the classifier diagnosed cytomegalovirus status with high specificity and sensitivity.

Primers: 60 Vbeta forward and 13 Jbeta reverse. Measured with immunoSEQ multiplex PCR; TCRdb has only the in-frame clones, and not every one. The repertoire holds 85,000 to 130,000 clones, with roughly 75% as singletons. The CDR3 consists of 14 residues. Between the trimmed V and J ends, which lost 3 bases and 2 bases, there was a span of 12 bases. The germline V gene encodes CDR1 SGHNT and CDR2 YYREEE (reference sequence). Note on this clone: Its specificity is unknown.

This TCR was sampled from a male donor in good health and CMV-seropositive. Sequencing was carried out using PBMCs. The chain employs TRBV5-4 and TRBJ2-7, with D possibly TRBD1 on 5 matching bases. CDR3 nucleotide sequence: TGTGCCAGCAGCTCCAGCGACAGTCCCTACGAGCAGTACTTC. It is translated as CASSSSDSPYEQYF. The whole variable domain, remainder taken from reference TRBV5-4 and TRBJ2-7, is ETGVTQSPTHLIKTRGQQVTLRCSSQSGHNTVSWYQQALGQGPQFIFQYYREEENGRGNFPPRFSGLQFPNYSSELNVNALELDDSALYLCASSSSDSPYEQYFGPGTRLTVT.